Below, one T cell receptor beta chain is given with its context. What it binds is unknown. The source of the sample is a study of blood T cells in healthy people across ages. Each donor gave around 9.6 milliliters of peripheral blood. Study results and limitations: CMV status of donors was unknown, possibly confounding expanded clonotype changes.

V was clipped by 1 base and J by 3 bases; unmatched bases: 8. The CDR3 totals 17 residues. Germline V gives CDR1 DFQATT, CDR2 SNEGSKA (reference sequence). A second 7 to 11 cycle PCR used barcoded and J-beta primers. TCRdb reprocessed the 5' RACE reads via MiXCR and lists one record per CDR3 protein. The sample shows hundreds of thousands of distinct CDR3 sequences, roughly three fifths of them seen only once. The chain carries TRBV20-1 and TRBJ2-3; 12 bases align to TRBD2. The sequence was obtained from a middle-aged man in good health. The material sequenced was blood. This CDR3 is CSARGSLAGGSTDTQYF. The CDR3 DNA reads TGCAGTGCTAGAGGTAGTCTAGCGGGAGGGAGTACAGATACGCAGTATTTT.